This TCR beta chain was recorded in a study of blood T cell repertoires in COVID-19. V was clipped by 1 base and J by 8 bases, with 11 bases between them. The CDR3 is made up of 13 amino acids. Germline CDR1 LGHDT, CDR2 YNNKEL (reference sequence). Clones were sequenced by immunoSEQ multiplex PCR, and TCRdb holds only the in-frame ones, with some missing. The data show about 160,000 clones, just over 85% seen once. This clone was found a few times. This TCR came from a man in his 70s with acute or convalescent COVID-19. The chain uses TRBV3-1 (or the pseudogene TRBV3-2) and TRBJ1-2, with a tentative D call TRBD1 (6 bases). The specimen sequenced was peripheral blood. Here the CDR3 reads CASSQGSGAGYTF. The DNA for the CDR3 is TGTGCCAGCAGCCAAGGGTCAGGGGCCGGCTACACCTTC.